Listed here are 15 T cell receptor beta chains from one sample, sequenced in a study of blood T cell repertoires in COVID-19. Data came from immunoSEQ multiplex PCR; TCRdb stores just in-frame clones and leaves some out. The data contain around 99,000 clones, over 60% of them singletons. The sequenced sample consisted of peripheral blood. The source is a human donor in a cohort sampled during active or convalescent COVID-19.

This clone showed up just a few times. This chain joins TRBV3-1 (or the pseudogene TRBV3-2) and TRBJ2-2; perhaps TRBD2 as D (6 bases). V lost 11 bases and J lost 5, with 12 bases in between. Germline V gives CDR1 LGHDT, CDR2 YNNKEL (reference sequence). CDR3 length: 12 amino acids. CDR3 DNA: TGTGCCTGCAAACGGGGGACCGGGGAGCTGTTTTTT. Translated: CACKRGTGELFF.

This clone has a single count. The chain has TRBV19 and TRBJ1-6, with 9 bases lining up with TRBD1. Per the germline V gene, CDR1 is LNHDA and CDR2 is SQIVND (reference sequence). The ends lost 2 bases at V and 8 bases at J; junction bases unmatched: 4. This CDR3 has 15 amino acids. The CDR3 nucleotides read TGTGCCAGTAGTATAAAGGACAGGGGTGATTCACCCCTCCACTTT. Its translation is CASSIKDRGDSPLHF.

This clone was seen a single time. The genes are TRBV6-6 and TRBJ2-5; weak D call: TRBD1 (6 bases). CDR3 length equals 13 residues. The germline CDR1 and CDR2 sequences are MNHNY and SVGAGI (reference sequence). With 7 bases removed from V and 3 bases from J, the gap between germline ends came to 12 bases. CDR3 coding DNA: TGTGCCAGCAATACCAGACAGGAAGAGACCCAGTACTTC. The encoded protein is CASNTRQEETQYF.

This sequence joins TRBV6-5 and TRBJ2-3; D is perhaps TRBD2 (6 bases). This CDR3 has 13 residues. Germline CDR1 is MNHEY and CDR2 is SVGAGI. Trimming removed 8 bases at V and 0 bases at J, with 9 bases between. Here the CDR3 reads CASGGQSTDTQYF. The CDR3 region has the DNA TGTGCCAGCGGAGGGCAAAGCACAGATACGCAGTATTTT.

The V and J genes are TRBV11-2 and TRBJ2-2; 8 nucleotides line up with TRBD1. CDR1 is SGHAT, CDR2 FQNNGV, per germline. The junction had 14 bases not matched to a gene; V was cut back by 3 bases and J by 2 bases. The CDR3 sequence is 19 residues long. The CDR3 bases are TGTGCCAGCAGCTTGGCTCCTCAGGGGGCAAAGATTAACACCGGGGAGCTGTTTTTT. Translation: CASSLAPQGAKINTGELFF.

This clone was seen only a few times. This sequence joins TRBV6-1 and TRBJ1-3, with 7 bases that match TRBD1. Germline V gene data show CDR1 as MNHNS and CDR2 as SASEGT. The J segment lost 2 bases and the V segment lost 4 bases, leaving 8 bases of the junction unmatched. The CDR3 consists of 16 residues. The CDR3 region has the DNA TGTGCCAGCAGTGGACGATCAACAGGGGCTGGAAACACCATATATTTT. This sequence encodes CASSGRSTGAGNTIYF.

This clone was counted a single time. The chain links TRBV7-2 to TRBJ2-6; 7 bases agree with TRBD1. The germline V gene has CDR1 SGHTA and CDR2 FQGNSA. The junction had 7 bases not matched to a gene; V was cut back by 4 bases and J by 4 bases. There are 16 residues in the CDR3. The CDR3 DNA reads TGTGCCAGCAGCTCGAAACAGGGGTCAGGGGCCAACGTCCTGACTTTC. The encoded protein is CASSSKQGSGANVLTF.

The chain carries TRBV27 and TRBJ1-2; 8 bases agree with TRBD1. Germline lookup yields CDR1 MNHEY and CDR2 SMNVEV (reference sequence). This CDR3 has 15 residues. V gave up 5 bases and J gave up 4 bases; unmatched junction bases: 9. The CDR3 spells CASSRRTGSFYGYTF. In DNA, the CDR3 is TGTGCCAGCAGTCGCCGGACAGGGAGTTTCTATGGCTACACCTTC.

The V and J genes are TRBV24-1 and TRBJ1-5, with unresolved D. The V gene lost 4 bases and the J gene lost 5 bases, with 11 bases spanning the gap. Germline assignment: CDR1 KGHDR and CDR2 SFDVKD. This CDR3 region has 14 residues. Here the CDR3 DNA reads TGTGCCACCAGTGACTCCGGGTCCCATCAGCCCCAGCATTTT. Translated, it gives CATSDSGSHQPQHF.

The chain recombines TRBV7-9 with TRBJ2-7, with D hard to call. Deletions cut 1 base from V and 3 bases from J, with 4 bases between. This CDR3 has 12 amino acids. CDR1 and CDR2 from the germline V gene are SEHNR and FQNEAQ (reference sequence). The CDR3 nucleotides are TGTGCCAGCAGCTTAGTCCTCTACGAGCAGTACTTC. This translates into CASSLVLYEQYF.

V is TRBV6-1 and J is TRBJ1-6; D perhaps matches TRBD1 (5 bases). This CDR3 is 15 amino acids long. V dropped 1 base and J dropped 9 bases, with 13 bases sitting between them. Germline CDR1 reads MNHNS; CDR2 reads SASEGT. For the CDR3, the DNA is TGTGCCAGCAGTGAAGTAGGAGGGGTCCTTTCACCCCTCCACTTT. This sequence encodes CASSEVGGVLSPLHF.

The rearrangement links TRBV20-1 to TRBJ2-3; TRBD2 agrees at 9 bases. The CDR3 length is 17 residues. V was clipped by 5 bases and J by 2 bases; unmatched bases: 14. CDR1 is DFQATT and CDR2 is SNEGSKA in the germline V gene (reference sequence). CDR3 loop: CSARDLIAGVNTDTQYF. The DNA of the CDR3 is TGCAGTGCTCGTGACTTAATAGCGGGGGTGAACACAGATACGCAGTATTTT.

The rearrangement joins TRBV2 to TRBJ2-7; tentatively, D is TRBD1 (5 bases). The germline V gene encodes CDR1 SNHLY and CDR2 FYNNEI. With 3 bases removed from V and 2 bases from J, the gap between germline ends came to 11 bases. This CDR3 spans 14 amino acids. The CDR3 DNA follows: TGTGCCAGCAGTGACGGCCAGGGCCCCTACGAGCAGTACTTC. Residues: CASSDGQGPYEQYF.

The J gene is TRBJ1-4, the V gene TRBV7-2; no firm D call. Germline V gives CDR1 SGHTA, CDR2 FQGNSA. The CDR3 loop spans 14 amino acids. Trimming cost V 6 bases and J 3 bases, with 11 bases left between them. CDR3 DNA: TGTGCCAGCAGAATGATATCGGCTAATGAAAAACTGTTTTTT. Translating gives CASRMISANEKLFF.

The CDR3 reads CASSRSGQGYTEAFF. DNA of the CDR3: TGTGCCAGCAGTCGGTCGGGACAGGGGTATACTGAAGCTTTCTTT. The rearrangement links TRBV6-2 or TRBV6-3 to TRBJ1-1; 10 nucleotides agree with TRBD1. The CDR3 is 15 amino acids. Germline V gives CDR1 MNHEY, CDR2 SVGEGT. The V gene end was trimmed by 5 bases and the J gene end by 5 bases; junction bases not matched to a gene: 8.